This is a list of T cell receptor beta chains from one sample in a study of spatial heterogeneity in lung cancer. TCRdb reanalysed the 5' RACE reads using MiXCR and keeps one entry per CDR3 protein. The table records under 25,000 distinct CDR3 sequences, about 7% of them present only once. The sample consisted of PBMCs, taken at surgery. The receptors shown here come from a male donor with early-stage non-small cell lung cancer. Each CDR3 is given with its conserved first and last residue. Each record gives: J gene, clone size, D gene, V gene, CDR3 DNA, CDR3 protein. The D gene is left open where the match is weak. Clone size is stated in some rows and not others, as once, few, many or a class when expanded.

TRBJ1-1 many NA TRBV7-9 TGTGCCAGCAGCTTAAGTAGGGACACTGAAGCTTTCTTT CASSLSRDTEAFF
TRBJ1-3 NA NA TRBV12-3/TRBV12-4 TGTGCCAGCAGTTGGGAGGGGCCTGGAAACACCATATATTTT CASSWEGPGNTIYF
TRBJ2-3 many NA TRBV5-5 TGTGCCAGCAGCTTAGGACGGGGAGCGTCCACAGATACGCAGTATTTT CASSLGRGASTDTQYF
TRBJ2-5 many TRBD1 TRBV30 TGTGCCTGGAGTAACAGACAGGGGGAGACCCAGTACTTC CAWSNRQGETQYF
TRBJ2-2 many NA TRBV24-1 TGTGCCACCAGTGCTCCGAGGGGGGGAACCGGGGAGCTGTTTTTT CATSAPRGGTGELFF
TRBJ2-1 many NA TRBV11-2 TGTGCCAGCAGTCGCCAGGGGGGGTACGGTGAGCAGTTCTTC CASSRQGGYGEQFF
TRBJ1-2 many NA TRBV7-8 TGTGCCAGCAGCTTGACTGTGTCGAACTATGGCTACACCTTC CASSLTVSNYGYTF
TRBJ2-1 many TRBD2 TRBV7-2 TGTGCCAGCAGCCGGGGACTAGGGACCTACAATGAGCAGTTCTTC CASSRGLGTYNEQFF
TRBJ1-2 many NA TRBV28 TGTGCCAGCAGCCCCCAGAGCCAGGGGTTCTATGGCTACACCTTC CASSPQSQGFYGYTF
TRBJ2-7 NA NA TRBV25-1 TGTGCCAGCAGTCTCATGGGGGCCTACGAGCAGTACTTC CASSLMGAYEQYF
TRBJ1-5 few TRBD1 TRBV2 TGTGCCAGCAGTGGGGGACAGGGGTTGCAGCCCCAGCATTTT CASSGGQGLQPQHF
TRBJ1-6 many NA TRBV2 TGTGCCAGCACCATCTCGATGCGCTCCTATAATTCACCCCTCCACTTT CASTISMRSYNSPLHF
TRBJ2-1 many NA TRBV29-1 TGCAGCGCATCCCAGAGGGGAGATGAGCAGTTCTTC CSASQRGDEQFF
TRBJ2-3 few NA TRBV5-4 TGTGCCAGCAGCTTGCGGGGGTCAGATACGCAGTATTTT CASSLRGSDTQYF
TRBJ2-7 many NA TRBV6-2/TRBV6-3 TGTGCCAGCAGTTACTCGACACGGGGCTACGAGCAGTACTTC CASSYSTRGYEQYF
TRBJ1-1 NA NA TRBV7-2 TGTGCCAGCAGCTTAAGGATGAACACTGAAGCTTTCTTT CASSLRMNTEAFF
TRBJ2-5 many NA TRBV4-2 TGTGCCAGCAGCCAAGTCCCCACGACGGAGACCCAGTACTTC CASSQVPTTETQYF
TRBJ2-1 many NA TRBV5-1 TGCGCCAGCAGCTTGAGGCCTAACAATGAGCAGTTCTTC CASSLRPNNEQFF
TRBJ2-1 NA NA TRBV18 TGTGCCAGCTCACCGGGACCCCGGAGCTACAATGAGCAGTTCTTC CASSPGPRSYNEQFF
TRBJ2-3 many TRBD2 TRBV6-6 TGTGCCAGCTTCACTAGCGGGGGCACAGATACGCAGTATTTT CASFTSGGTDTQYF
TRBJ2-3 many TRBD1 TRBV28 TGTGCCAGCAGAACCGGGACAGTGAATACGCAGTATTTT CASRTGTVNTQYF
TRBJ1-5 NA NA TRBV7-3 TGTGCCAGCTCCAAGGATGGCAGTAGCAATCAGCCCCAGCATTTT CASSKDGSSNQPQHF
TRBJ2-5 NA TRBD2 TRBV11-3 TGTGCCAGCAGCTTAAGTCGGGCGGGGGGCAAAGAGACCCAGTACTTC CASSLSRAGGKETQYF
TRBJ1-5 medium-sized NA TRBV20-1 TGCAGTGCTAGAGCAGTAGGGGTCGGCAATCAGCCCCAGCATTTT CSARAVGVGNQPQHF
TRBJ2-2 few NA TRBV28 TGTGCCAGCAGTTTGACAGGGCCGGGAGCGAACACCGGGGAGCTGTTTTTT CASSLTGPGANTGELFF
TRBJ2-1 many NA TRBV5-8 TGTGCCAGCAGCTTGACAGGGTTGCCCTACAATGAGCAGTTCTTC CASSLTGLPYNEQFF
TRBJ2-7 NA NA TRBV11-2 TGTGCCAGCAGCTTAGATCCCGGGTCCTCGGCCTACGAGCAGTACTTC CASSLDPGSSAYEQYF
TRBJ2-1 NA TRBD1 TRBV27 TGTGCCAGCAGTTTACTCGGGACAGGGGGTCAACCTGAGCAGTTCTTC CASSLLGTGGQPEQFF
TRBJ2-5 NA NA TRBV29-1 TGCAGCGCCTCGACCCACCAAGAGACCCAGTACTTC CSASTHQETQYF
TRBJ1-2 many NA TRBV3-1 TGTGCCAGCAGCCAGGGGGATGTCTATGGCTACACCTTC CASSQGDVYGYTF
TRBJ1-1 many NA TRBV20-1 TGCAGTGCTTCAGGACTCGCATTTACGGGAAACACTGAAGCTTTCTTT CSASGLAFTGNTEAFF
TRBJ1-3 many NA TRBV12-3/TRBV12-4 TGTGCCAGCAGTTTTCGTTGGGGGGATTTTGGAAACACCATATATTTT CASSFRWGDFGNTIYF
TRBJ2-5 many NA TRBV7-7 TGTGCCAGCAGCCCGGCCGGGCGGGTCCAGTACTTC CASSPAGRVQYF
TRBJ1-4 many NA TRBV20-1 TGCAGTGCTAGAGATCCGGGCTTTAATGAAAAACTGTTTTTT CSARDPGFNEKLFF
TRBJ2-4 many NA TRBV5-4 TGTGCCAGCAGCCCAACACGCGCGGCGGGAAACATTCAGTACTTC CASSPTRAAGNIQYF
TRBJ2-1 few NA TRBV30 TGTGCCTGGGTAGGGGATTACAATGAGCAGTTCTTC CAWVGDYNEQFF
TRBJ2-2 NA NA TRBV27 TGTGCCAGCAGGATACTACGAGAGGTCAACACCGGGGAGCTGTTTTTT CASRILREVNTGELFF
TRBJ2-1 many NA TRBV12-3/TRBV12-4 TGTGCCAGCACTCCTACCCGACTCTGGAATGATGATGAGCAGTTCTTC CASTPTRLWNDDEQFF
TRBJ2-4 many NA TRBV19 TGTGCCAGTAGTATAGTTCTAGTAGGAAACATTCAGTACTTC CASSIVLVGNIQYF
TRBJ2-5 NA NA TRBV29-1 TGCAGCGTTGTCGGAGAGACCCAGTACTTC CSVVGETQYF